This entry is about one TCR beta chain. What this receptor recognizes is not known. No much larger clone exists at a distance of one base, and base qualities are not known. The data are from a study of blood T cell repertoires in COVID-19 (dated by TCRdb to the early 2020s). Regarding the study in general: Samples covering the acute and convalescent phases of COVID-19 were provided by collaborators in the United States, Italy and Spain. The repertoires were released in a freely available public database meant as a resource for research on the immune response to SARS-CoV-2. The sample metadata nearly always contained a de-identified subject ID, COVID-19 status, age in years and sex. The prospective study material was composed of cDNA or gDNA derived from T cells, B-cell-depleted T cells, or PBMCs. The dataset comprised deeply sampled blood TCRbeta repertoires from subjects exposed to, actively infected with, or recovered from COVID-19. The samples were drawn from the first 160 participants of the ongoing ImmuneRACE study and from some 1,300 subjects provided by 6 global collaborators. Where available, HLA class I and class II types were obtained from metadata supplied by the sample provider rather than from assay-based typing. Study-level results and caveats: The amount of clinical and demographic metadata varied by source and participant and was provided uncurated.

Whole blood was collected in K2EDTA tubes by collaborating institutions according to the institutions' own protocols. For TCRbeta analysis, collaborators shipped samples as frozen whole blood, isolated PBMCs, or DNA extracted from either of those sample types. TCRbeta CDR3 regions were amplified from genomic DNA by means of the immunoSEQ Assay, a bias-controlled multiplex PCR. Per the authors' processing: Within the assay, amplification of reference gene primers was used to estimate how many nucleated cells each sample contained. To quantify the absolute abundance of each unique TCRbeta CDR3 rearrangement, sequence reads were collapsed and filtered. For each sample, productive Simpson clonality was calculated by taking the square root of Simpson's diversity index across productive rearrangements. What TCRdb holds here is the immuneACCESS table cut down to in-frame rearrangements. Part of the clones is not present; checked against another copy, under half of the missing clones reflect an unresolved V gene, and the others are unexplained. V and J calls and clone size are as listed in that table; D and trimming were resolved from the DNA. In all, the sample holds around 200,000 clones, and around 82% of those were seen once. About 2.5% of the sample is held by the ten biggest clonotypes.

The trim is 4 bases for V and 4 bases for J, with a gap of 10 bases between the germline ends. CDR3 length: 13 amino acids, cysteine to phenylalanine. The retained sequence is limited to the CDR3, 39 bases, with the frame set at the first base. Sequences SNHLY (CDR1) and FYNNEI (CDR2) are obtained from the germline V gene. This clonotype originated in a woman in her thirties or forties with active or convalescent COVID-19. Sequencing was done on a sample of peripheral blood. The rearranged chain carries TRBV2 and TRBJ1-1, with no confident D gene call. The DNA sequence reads TGTGCCAGCAGTGGGCGGGGTCGCACTGAAGCTTTCTTT. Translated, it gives CASSGRGRTEAFF.